The rows below give T cell receptor beta chains drawn from one sample of a study of radiotherapy plus CTLA-4 blockade in lung cancer. Using immunoSEQ multiplex PCR, the repertoire was profiled, and TCRdb retains in-frame clones only, with some absent. The sample lists approximately 76,000 clones, about 78% occurring once. Specimen: peripheral blood, collected from a patient treated with radiotherapy plus ipilimumab. These TCRs come from a human donor with non-small cell lung cancer who had a partial response to radiotherapy plus ipilimumab. Some clones in this sample may be carry-over from other donors' samples. The conserved cysteine and the conserved F or W are not part of the CDR3 here. The order of the fields is clone size, V gene, CDR3 protein. Clone size is stated in some rows and not others, as once, few, many or a class when expanded.

NA,TRBV7-3,ASSRGGGAETQY
NA,TRBV2,ASSEVGVRGDRGPGYT
NA,TRBV14,ASSQLRRDRELNEQF
NA,TRBV6-6,ASSYSRDYGYT
NA,TRBV5-1,ASAVQYQQGVNEQF
NA,TRBV9,ASSVFSTGELF
NA,TRBV4-3,ASSQYRDTYEQY
NA,TRBV27,ASSSRGLANTEAF
NA,TRBV10-3,AASELAGGSQETQY
NA,TRBV6-1,ATKGQGAYTEAF
NA,TRBV7-9,ASSFLGGLNTEAF
NA,TRBV5-1,ASRTSGTYEQY
once,TRBV28,ASSPGQVINQPQH
NA,TRBV11-2,ASSFTRGALGEQF
NA,TRBV5-1,ASSLGGTGSPASPLH
NA,TRBV7-6,ASSVQQGSEQY
NA,TRBV19,ASSTRGIGIGEAF
NA,TRBV7-2,ASSLGTSVGTDTQY
few,TRBV15,ATSGSGLHTDTQY
NA,TRBV13,ASSLPSGSYNEQF
NA,TRBV7-3,ASSPGTVNEQY
NA,TRBV29-1,SVEGTSGGTYEQY
NA,TRBV6-6,ASSAGQGANYEQY
NA,TRBV6-5,ASTRGQGAYEQY
NA,TRBV6-5,ASTYGGRSPLH
NA,TRBV5-6,ASSSVGQGGHEQY
NA,TRBV7-8,ASSLLDGGANTEAF
NA,TRBV4-1,ASRFSGRSGDGNTIY
NA,TRBV7-2,ASSPYTDTQY
NA,TRBV6-1,ASSEISRKSNQPQH
few,TRBV28,ASSAPGTGGEANYGYT
NA,TRBV2,ASSLSGLAGGSDTQY
NA,TRBV4-1,ASSQLGRGAGGYT
few,TRBV18,ASSPRTGRSGNTIY
NA,TRBV29-1,SGKRGQGGDEQY
NA,TRBV6-5,ASSAGGFGNTEAF